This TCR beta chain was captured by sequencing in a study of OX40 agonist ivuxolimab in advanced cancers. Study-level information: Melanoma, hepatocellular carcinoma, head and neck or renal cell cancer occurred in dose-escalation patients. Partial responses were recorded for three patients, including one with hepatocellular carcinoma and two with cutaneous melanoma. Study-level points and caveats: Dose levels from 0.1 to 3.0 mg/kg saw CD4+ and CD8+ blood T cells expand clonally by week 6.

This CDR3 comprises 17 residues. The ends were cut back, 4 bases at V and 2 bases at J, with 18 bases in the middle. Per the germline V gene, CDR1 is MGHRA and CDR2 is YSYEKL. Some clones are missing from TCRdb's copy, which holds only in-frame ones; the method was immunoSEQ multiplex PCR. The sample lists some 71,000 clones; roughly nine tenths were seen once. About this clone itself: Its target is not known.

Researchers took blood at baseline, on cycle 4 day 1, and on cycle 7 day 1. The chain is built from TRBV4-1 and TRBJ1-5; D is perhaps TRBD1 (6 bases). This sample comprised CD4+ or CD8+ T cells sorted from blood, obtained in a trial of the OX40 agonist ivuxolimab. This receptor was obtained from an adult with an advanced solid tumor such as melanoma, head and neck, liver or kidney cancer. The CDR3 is CASSRTSTGFGNQPQHF. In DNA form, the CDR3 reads TGCGCCAGCAGCCGGACATCAACAGGGTTCGGCAATCAGCCCCAGCATTTT.